The clone carrying this T cell receptor beta chain was counted only a few times. One entry per CDR3 protein results from TCRdb running MiXCR on the RACE reads. The sample has 300,000 to 450,000 distinct CDR3 sequences, roughly 5.3% seen once. These data come from a study of human T cells and chemical hapten exposure. Study background: Across the whole study, which lasted roughly 24 weeks, patients were given diphenylcyclopropenone on the scalp once a week.

The sample's time point: pre-sensitization, week 0. Treatment meaning: therapeutic diphenylcyclopropenone sensitization with weekly scalp DPC. RNA extraction used unfractionated whole blood as the source of total RNA. The CDR3 extends over 12 amino acids. V shed 5 bases and J shed 4 bases, with 11 bases lying between them. The germline V gene has CDR1 DFQATT and CDR2 SNEGSKA (reference sequence). The V and J genes are TRBV20-1 and TRBJ1-2; no clear D. The source was whole blood, collected in connection with sensitization to the hapten diphenylcyclopropenone (DPC). The source of this sequence is a woman in her 50s with alopecia areata. Some clones in this sample may be carry-over from other donors' samples. The CDR3 loop reads CSAFRGPYGYTF. The CDR3, as DNA: TGCAGTGCTTTCCGGGGTCCCTATGGCTACACCTTC.